The following is a T cell receptor beta chain sequence with its context. The antigen is not known. The ends were cut back, 5 bases at V and 0 bases at J, with 10 bases in the middle. This CDR3 is 15 amino acids long. Germline CDR1 is MNHEY and CDR2 is SVGAGI. For each subset, genomic DNA was distributed in equal portions over several immunoSEQ plates. Sequencing used immunoSEQ multiplex PCR; TCRdb keeps in-frame clones, though not all of them. The sample includes fewer than 850,000 clones, 60% to 80% of them seen just once. These data originate in a study of shared clonotypes between healthy human individuals. About the study: A donor's plate count was three for CD4 naive and three for CD4 memory; CD8 naive had two and CD8 memory one. Whole-study findings and limits: The diversity represented, both genetic and in exposure history, was limited by few donors.

Both subsets, CD45RA+ naive and CD45RA-negative memory, were split from the CD4+ cells. The sequenced sample was memory CD4+ T cells sorted from blood. The subset denotes: CD45RA-negative fraction. This chain links TRBV6-5 with TRBJ2-2; the D gene is possibly TRBD1 (5 bases). The clonotype was recovered from a woman between 25 and 40 years old in good health. DNA of the CDR3: TGTGCCAGCAGTATTGACAGTCCGAACACCGGGGAGCTGTTTTTT. Its translation: CASSIDSPNTGELFF.